The following is a T cell receptor beta chain sequence with its context. The data are from a study of technical replicates of blood from a few donors. TCRdb's copy holds only in-frame clones and misses some; the assay was immunoSEQ multiplex PCR. This table holds about 97,000 clones, approximately 95% found once. The sample comprised T cells isolated from PBMCs. This sequence was found in a human donor in good health.

CDR3 nucleotide sequence: TGTGCCAGCAGTAAAAGACAGGGACCTGTGGACACTGAAGCTTTCTTT. Translated, it gives CASSKRQGPVDTEAFF. The chain carries TRBV28 and TRBJ1-1; 7 bases align to TRBD1. CDR1 and CDR2 from the germline V gene are MDHEN and SYDVKM. This CDR3 region has 16 residues. V gave up 5 bases and J gave up 3 bases; unmatched junction bases: 12.